A single sample is the source of the 3 T cell receptor beta chains below, sequenced in a study of T cell clonotyping in hematopoietic cell transplantation. Data came from immunoSEQ multiplex PCR; TCRdb stores just in-frame clones and leaves some out. The top ten hold roughly 2% of the sample, which has roughly 37,000 clones, about 90% seen once. The sequenced sample was peripheral blood mononuclear cells. These receptors all stem from a middle-aged woman in good health. Some clones in this sample may be carry-over from other donors' samples.

The rearrangement joins TRBV7-2 to TRBJ2-7; 9 bases match TRBD2. The CDR3 contains 16 residues. The germline V gene encodes CDR1 SGHTA and CDR2 FQGNSA. The V gene end was trimmed by 5 bases and the J gene end by 6 bases; junction bases not matched to a gene: 14. The CDR3 loop reads CASSPRAAGGGLEQYF. As DNA, the CDR3 is TGTGCCAGCAGCCCGCGCGCCGCGGGAGGGGGTCTCGAGCAGTACTTC.

The rearrangement joins TRBV5-1 to TRBJ1-1; D is unresolved. The germline CDR1 and CDR2 sequences are SGHRS and YFSETQ. This CDR3 is built from 15 residues. V was cut by 1 base and J by 1 base, with 11 bases left in between. CDR3 DNA sequence: TGCGCCAGCAGCTTGTTCGGTCTTCCGAACACTGAAGCTTTCTTT. It encodes CASSLFGLPNTEAFF.

This chain links TRBV11-1 with TRBJ1-1; D ambiguous. The CDR3 runs 13 residues. The germline V gene has CDR1 SGHAT and CDR2 FQDESV (reference sequence). The V end lost 0 bases, the J end lost 6 bases, and 8 bases lay between the germline ends. The CDR3 sequence is CASSLARVAEAFF. In DNA, the CDR3 is TGTGCCAGCAGCTTAGCCCGGGTCGCTGAAGCTTTCTTT.